The 29 T cell receptor beta chains below all came from one sample that was sequenced in a study of T cell repertoires in cytomegalovirus infection. A single record per CDR3 protein comes from TCRdb applying MiXCR to the reads. Of approximately 990,000 distinct CDR3 sequences listed, approximately 31% are singletons. For these receptors, no antigen is known. Sequences were derived from cultured CD8+ T cells from PBMCs, sampled from culture after CMV antigen stimulation. These receptors were taken from a human donor in good health (CMV status not recorded). Some clones in this sample may be carry-over from other donors' samples.

The chain uses TRBV27 and TRBJ1-2; 7 bases agree with TRBD1. CDR3 length: 15 amino acids. V lost 3 bases to trimming and J lost 10 bases; unmatched junction nucleotides: 14. Germline lookup yields CDR1 MNHEY and CDR2 SMNVEV (reference sequence). CDR3 residues: CASSFLQGSLTSYTF. In DNA form, the CDR3 reads TGTGCCAGCAGTTTCCTACAGGGGTCCCTGACCTCCTACACCTTC.

CDR3 bases: TGTGCTAGTTCCAGGGGGGGGTCCTCCACAGATACGCAGTATTTT. It is translated as CASSRGGSSTDTQYF. The V gene is TRBV7-6, the J gene TRBJ2-3; perhaps D is TRBD1 or TRBD2 (7 bases each). CDR1 SGHVS and CDR2 FNYEAQ come from the germline V gene. This CDR3 has 15 amino acids. The whole variable domain, remainder taken from reference TRBV7-6 and TRBJ2-3, is GAGVSQSPRYKVTKRGQDVALRCDPISGHVSLYWYRQALGQGPEFLTYFNYEAQQDKSGLPNDRFSAERPEGSISTLTIQRTEQRDSAMYRCASSRGGSSTDTQYFGPGTRLTVL.

This clonotype was counted only a few times. The V gene is TRBV5-4, the J gene TRBJ2-2; TRBD2 aligns across 13 bases. The CDR3 contains 17 residues. The junction had 8 bases not matched to a gene; V was cut back by 5 bases and J by 4 bases. Germline V gene data show CDR1 as SGHNT and CDR2 as YYREEE (reference sequence). The CDR3 DNA follows: TGTGCCAGCAGAGACCCGGGACTAGCGGGATCCACCGGGGAGCTGTTTTTT. This translates into CASRDPGLAGSTGELFF.

The V gene is TRBV6-6, the J gene TRBJ2-1; 14 positions match TRBD2. V dropped 1 base and J dropped 8; count of bases not matched to a gene: 4. CDR1 is MNHNY and CDR2 is SVGAGI in the germline V gene (reference sequence). This CDR3 has 16 residues. The CDR3 loop reads CASSYLGLAGVDEQFF. The CDR3 coding sequence is TGTGCCAGCAGTTACTTGGGACTAGCGGGGGTGGATGAGCAGTTCTTC.

V is TRBV7-6 and J is TRBJ2-1; D is perhaps TRBD1 (5 bases). The CDR3 contains 15 residues. The germline V gene encodes CDR1 SGHVS and CDR2 FNYEAQ. V lost 5 bases to trimming and J lost 3 bases, with 14 bases between them. The CDR3 sequence: CASSAVAGYYNEQFF. CDR3 sequence (DNA): TGTGCCAGCAGCGCCGTGGCAGGGTACTACAATGAGCAGTTCTTC.

The chain couples TRBV6-6 to TRBJ1-2, with TRBD1 matching over 7 bases. The CDR3 consists of 14 residues. CDR1 MNHNY and CDR2 SVGAGI come from the germline V gene (reference sequence). Trimming cost V 6 bases and J 3 bases; bases outside gene matches: 7. The CDR3, as DNA: TGTGCCAGCAGGGGATACAGGGGAGACTATGGCTACACCTTC. Amino acids: CASRGYRGDYGYTF.

This clonotype was observed many times. The chain joins TRBV7-8 to TRBJ2-5, with D hard to call. The CDR3 runs 16 residues. The germline CDR1 and CDR2 sequences are SGHVS and FQNEAQ. Trimming left V 3 bases short and J 5 bases short, with 19 bases between. The CDR3 sequence is CASSFISPPIGETQYF. The DNA of the CDR3 is TGTGCCAGCAGCTTCATATCCCCCCCCATAGGGGAGACCCAGTACTTC.

This chain joins TRBV6-1 and TRBJ1-1; TRBD1 matches at 9 bases. The CDR3 extends over 17 amino acids. Germline V gene sequence: CDR1 MNHNS, CDR2 SASEGT. V lost 5 bases and J lost 1; bases outside the gene matches: 11. Written as DNA, the CDR3 is TGTGCCAGCAGTTCCCTTCCCGGGACAGGGAAGAACACTGAAGCTTTCTTT. Translating gives CASSSLPGTGKNTEAFF.

As concerns this clonotype: A much more abundant neighbour one base away suggests this may be a read error. CDR3 DNA sequence: TGTGCCAGCAGCCTGGGACTAGCGAGGTACAATGAGCAGTTCTTC. This sequence encodes CASSLGLARYNEQFF. The V and J genes are TRBV7-2 and TRBJ2-1; 10 bases are shared with TRBD2. The V and J ends lost 5 bases and 4 bases, in that order; junction bases with no gene match: 5. The germline CDR1 and CDR2 sequences are SGHTA and FQGNSA. The CDR3 runs 15 residues.

This rearrangement joins TRBV2 to TRBJ1-1; D uncertain. This CDR3 contains 14 residues. V was shortened by 3 bases and J by 0 bases, with 8 bases between the two germline ends. CDR1 and CDR2 from the germline V gene are SNHLY and FYNNEI. The CDR3, as DNA: TGTGCCAGCAGTGATATAATTGTGAACACTGAAGCTTTCTTT. This codes for CASSDIIVNTEAFF.

This sequence joins TRBV5-6 and TRBJ2-2; D perhaps matches TRBD2 (6 bases). The CDR3 loop spans 14 amino acids. CDR1 is SGHDT and CDR2 is YYEEEE in the germline V gene. Trimming pared 7 bases from V and 3 bases from J, leaving 13 bases between. The CDR3 sequence is CASAPGDYTGELFF. The CDR3 DNA sequence: TGTGCCAGCGCGCCGGGAGATTACACCGGGGAGCTGTTTTTT.

This clonotype has a count of ten or more. Compared with germline, one end of the junction differs, possibly owing to a read error. The chain carries TRBV12-3 or TRBV12-4 and TRBJ1-1; D is undetermined. CDR3 length: 10 residues. The CDR3 protein is CASSHIRPIF. DNA for the CDR3: TGTGCCAGCAGCCACATAAGACCGATATTT.

Concerning this clonotype itself: Sequence at one end of the junction differs from germline and may be a read error. This chain joins TRBV19 and TRBJ2-3; tentatively, D is TRBD2 (6 bases). CDR1 LNHDA and CDR2 SQIVND come from the germline V gene (reference sequence). The CDR3 is 17 residues long. The CDR3 loop is CASSISRQITSTDTHYF. DNA for the CDR3: TGTGCCAGTAGTATATCCCGACAGATCACTAGCACAGATACGCATTATTTT.

This clonotype was seen a handful of times. V usage is TRBV6-2 or TRBV6-3 and J usage is TRBJ1-2; possibly TRBD1 for D (6 bases). Germline CDR1 MNHEY, CDR2 SVGEGT. The ends were cut back, 0 bases at V and 0 bases at J, with 11 bases in the middle. This CDR3 comprises 16 residues. The CDR3 sequence is CASSYSRTAANYGYTF. The CDR3 nucleotides are TGTGCCAGCAGTTACTCCCGGACAGCAGCTAACTATGGCTACACCTTC.

In the case of this clonotype: Relative to the germline gene, one junction end is altered; a read error may explain this. The gene calls are TRBV7-3 and TRBJ2-3; 9 bases align to TRBD1. CDR1 SGHTA and CDR2 FQGTGA come from the germline V gene. The CDR3 totals 10 residues. Here the CDR3 reads CASSPWTGEF. CDR3 nucleotides: TGTGCCAGCAGCCCCTGGACAGGGGAGTTT.

The J gene is TRBJ1-4, the V gene TRBV7-6, with D unclear. V lost 2 bases, J lost 8 bases, and 15 bases lay in between. Per germline, CDR1 SGHVS and CDR2 FNYEAQ. This CDR3 spans 15 amino acids. The CDR3 region is CASSLHMEEREKLFF. CDR3 bases: TGTGCCAGCAGCTTACACATGGAAGAAAGGGAAAAACTGTTTTTT.

This clonotype was seen ten or more times. The chain joins TRBV4-2 to TRBJ2-1; 9 bases map to TRBD1. This CDR3 comprises 16 residues. The germline V gene encodes CDR1 LGHNA and CDR2 YNFKEQ. The junction had 7 bases not matched to a gene; V was cut back by 4 bases and J by 3 bases. The CDR3 DNA reads as TGTGCCAGCAGCCTAACTCTGACAGGGGGCTACAATGAGCAGTTCTTC. It translates to CASSLTLTGGYNEQFF.

V is TRBV20-1 and J is TRBJ2-5, with 9 bases aligning to TRBD2. This CDR3 has 17 residues. Germline V lookup: CDR1 DFQATT, CDR2 SNEGSKA (reference sequence). The J segment lost 2 bases and the V segment lost 8 bases, leaving 18 bases of the junction unmatched. CDR3 bases: TGCAGTTTAGCGGGGGTAGTTTCCTGGATCGGTCAAGAGACCCAGTACTTC. Amino acids: CSLAGVVSWIGQETQYF.

This clonotype was counted at least ten times. The gene calls are TRBV7-2 and TRBJ2-2, with D hard to call. The germline V gene has CDR1 SGHTA and CDR2 FQGNSA. CDR3 length equals 13 residues. Trimming shortened V by 1 base and J by 3 bases, and 3 bases separated the two germline ends. DNA for the CDR3: TGTGCCAGCAGCTTAGTGTACACCGGGGAGCTGTTTTTT. Its translation is CASSLVYTGELFF.

This clonotype has more than one count but fewer than ten. One end of the junction does not line up with germline, which may come from a read error. V usage is TRBV4-1 and J usage is TRBJ1-1; D not certain. There are 13 residues in the CDR3. Germline V gives CDR1 MGHRA, CDR2 YSYEKL. DNA for the CDR3: TGTGCCAGCAGATCCAGCCAGAACACTGAAGCTTTCTTT. The encoded protein is CASRSSQNTEAFF.

V is TRBV15 and J is TRBJ2-5; tentatively, D is TRBD2 (7 bases). Germline V gene sequence: CDR1 LNHNV, CDR2 YYDKDF (reference sequence). Trimming removed 6 bases from V and 2 bases from J, with 13 bases in between. The CDR3 covers 14 residues. The CDR3 spells CATSGGGEQETQYF. CDR3 bases: TGTGCCACCAGTGGAGGGGGGGAACAAGAGACCCAGTACTTC.

On this clonotype itself: A single base separates this from a much larger clone, so it may be a read error. The rearrangement links TRBV7-2 to TRBJ1-2; D not certain. This CDR3 region has 14 residues. In germline, CDR1 is SGHTA, CDR2 FQGNSA. CDR3 DNA sequence: TGTGCCAACAGCTTAGAAACAGATAACTATGGCTACACCTTC. This gives the protein CANSLETDNYGYTF.

The table lists this clonotype with a few counts. V is TRBV7-2 and J is TRBJ1-2; the match to TRBD1 covers 9 bases. The V and J ends lost 5 bases and 4 bases, in that order; junction bases with no gene match: 8. The CDR3 is 15 residues long. Germline V gene sequence: CDR1 SGHTA, CDR2 FQGNSA. Here the CDR3 DNA reads TGTGCCAGCAGCACCAAACAGGGGGCCCTCTATGGCTACACCTTC. Its translation is CASSTKQGALYGYTF. The variable domain in full, completed from reference TRBV7-2 and TRBJ1-2, reads GAGVSQSPSNKVTEKGKDVELRCDPISGHTALYWYRQSLGQGLEFLIYFQGNSAPDKSGLPSDRFSAERTGGSVSTLTIQRTQQEDSAVYLCASSTKQGALYGYTFGSGTRLTVV.

The chain couples TRBV6-2 or TRBV6-3 to TRBJ1-1, with D possibly being TRBD1 (6 bases). Trimming removed 2 bases at V and 8 bases at J, with 9 bases between. The CDR3 length is 12 residues. The germline V gene has CDR1 MNHEY and CDR2 SVGEGT. The CDR3 DNA reads as TGTGCCAGCAGTTACGACAGGACAGAAGCTTTCTTT. Translation gives CASSYDRTEAFF.

The rearrangement links TRBV19 to TRBJ2-7; TRBD2 agrees at 10 bases. Germline V gives CDR1 LNHDA, CDR2 SQIVND (reference sequence). The CDR3 is 18 amino acids. V was pared by 4 bases and J by 3 bases, with 15 bases of the junction left unmatched. The CDR3 DNA follows: TGTGCCAGTAGTAATGAGGGACTAGCGCCACCCAAGCACTACGAGCAGTACTTC. Its protein product is CASSNEGLAPPKHYEQYF.

The chain joins TRBV19 to TRBJ1-1; D is perhaps TRBD1 (5 bases). V lost 6 bases and J 0 bases, leaving 8 bases between the germline ends. Germline CDR1 is LNHDA and CDR2 is SQIVND (reference sequence). The CDR3 covers 13 residues. DNA for the CDR3: TGTGCCAGTAGCGAAGGGGTGAACACTGAAGCTTTCTTT. It yields the protein CASSEGVNTEAFF.

This chain joins TRBV29-1 and TRBJ1-2; D is undetermined. Trimming left V 7 bases short and J 0 bases short, with 15 bases between. Germline CDR1 SQVTM, CDR2 ANQGSEA. This CDR3 contains 14 residues. This CDR3 reads CSDNRRSPNYGYTF. The CDR3 DNA reads as TGCAGCGACAATCGGAGGTCACCTAACTATGGCTACACCTTC.

This clonotype was detected only a few times. The chain couples TRBV6-8 to TRBJ1-4, with a tentative D call TRBD1 (5 bases). Germline values: CDR1 MNHGY, CDR2 SAAAGT. The CDR3 totals 15 residues. V gave up 5 bases and J gave up 6 bases, with 16 bases separating them. CDR3: CASSPPEGKDEKLFF. CDR3 nucleotides: TGTGCCAGCAGTCCCCCCGAGGGGAAGGATGAAAAACTGTTTTTT.

This clonotype turned up a few times. The chain recombines TRBV11-1 with TRBJ2-5, with 8 positions matching TRBD2. The length of the CDR3 is 15 residues. V trimming: 6 bases; J trimming: 1 base; junction bases outside the gene matches: 7. Germline CDR1 and CDR2: SGHAT and FQDESV (reference sequence). CDR3: CASRDIAGIQETQYF. The DNA of the CDR3 is TGTGCCAGCAGAGACATAGCGGGGATCCAAGAGACCCAGTACTTC.